A single TCR beta chain is shown here with its context. The target antigen is unknown. These data come from a study of cytomegalovirus exposure and HLA in healthy donors. At the level of the study: Early on, a data release was issued that held about 85 million unique TCRs from HLA-typed donors. The Caucasian-associated ancestry cluster contained around four fifths of the 300 to 450 genotyped donors.

The PCR made use of 60 Vbeta and 13 Jbeta primers. The method was immunoSEQ multiplex PCR; TCRdb's version includes in-frame clones alone and lacks a portion of them. The sample consists of 95,000 to 110,000 clones, about 84% of them appearing once. Findings and caveats of the study: Prediction of most subjects' HLA-A and HLA-B alleles by TCR beta sequences was reportedly accurate. Some highly shared sequence variants likely arose as a pipeline artifact.

Germline V CDR1 and CDR2: LNHDA, SQIVND (reference sequence). Trimming stripped 8 bases from V and 1 base from J, with 5 bases between. The CDR3 loop spans 11 amino acids. Input material: PBMCs. This rearrangement joins TRBV19 to TRBJ1-1, with unresolved D. This receptor was identified in a man aged 25 to 40 in good health and CMV-seronegative. This CDR3 is CASPSNTEAFF. Written as DNA, the CDR3 is TGTGCCAGTCCTTCGAACACTGAAGCTTTCTTT.